What follows describes a single TCR beta chain. The germline V gene has CDR1 LGHNA and CDR2 YNFKEQ. The CDR3 is made up of 16 amino acids. Deletions cut 0 bases from V and 0 bases from J, with 9 bases between. These data are taken from a study of T cell responses to AZD1222 COVID-19 vaccine. Data came from immunoSEQ multiplex PCR; TCRdb stores just in-frame clones and leaves some out. The sample includes over 120,000 clones, approximately 85% of them seen just once. The TCR originated in an adult in good health. V usage is TRBV4-2 and J usage is TRBJ1-3, with D unresolved. Sequences were derived from peripheral blood, sampled on day 0 of AZD1222 vaccination. The CDR3 spells CASSQDQQASGNTIYF. The CDR3 DNA follows: TGTGCCAGCAGCCAAGATCAGCAGGCCTCTGGAAACACCATATATTTT.